The rows below give T cell receptor beta chains drawn from one sample of a study of T cells in localized non-small cell lung cancer. This table comes from immunoSEQ multiplex PCR, and its TCRdb copy is limited to in-frame clones, with some not included. The sample lists 100,000 to 150,000 clones, roughly nine tenths occurring once. Specimen: peripheral blood, collected before any cancer treatment. The receptors here all came from a female donor of 60 years or more with stage I lung adenocarcinoma. CDR3s include the opening cysteine and the closing phenylalanine or tryptophan. The order of the fields is clone size, J gene, V gene, D gene, CDR3 protein, CDR3 DNA. D genes are given only for firm matches. Where a row states a size, it is once, few, many or the class of an expanded clone; other rows omit it.

. TRBJ2-7 TRBV13 TRBD1 CASSPQGVSYEQYF TGTGCCAGCAGCCCACAGGGGGTATCCTACGAGCAGTACTTC
. TRBJ2-3 TRBV6-5 . CASSRKNTQYF TGTGCCAGCAGTAGAAAAAATACGCAGTATTTT
. TRBJ1-5 TRBV21-1 . CASSKAQGAPPEVRNQPQHF TGTGCCAGCAGCAAGGCCCAGGGGGCCCCACCGGAGGTCAGAAATCAGCCCCAGCATTTT
. TRBJ2-1 TRBV6-1 . CASTPVGGYNEQFF TGTGCCAGCACCCCAGTGGGAGGCTACAATGAGCAGTTCTTC
many TRBJ2-7 TRBV6-1 . CASRTDGGSYEQYF TGTGCCAGCAGGACGGACGGGGGTTCCTACGAGCAGTACTTC
. TRBJ2-7 TRBV5-6 TRBD1 CASSFRDREEYEQYF TGTGCCAGCAGCTTCCGGGACAGGGAGGAATACGAGCAGTACTTC
once TRBJ1-2 TRBV7-9 TRBD1 CASSPRTGSGYTF TGTGCCAGCAGTCCCAGGACAGGGTCTGGCTACACCTTC
. TRBJ1-1 TRBV6-1 TRBD1 CASRLNRGNTEAFF TGTGCCAGCAGGCTCAACAGGGGGAACACTGAAGCTTTCTTT
. TRBJ2-5 TRBV19 . CASSIGGKGETQYF TGTGCCAGTAGTATCGGCGGGAAGGGGGAGACCCAGTACTTC
. TRBJ2-2 TRBV7-9 TRBD2 CASSSREGLAGAAGELFF TGTGCCAGCAGCTCACGAGAAGGACTAGCGGGAGCCGCCGGGGAGCTGTTTTTT
. TRBJ1-3 TRBV5-4 TRBD1 CASSRDSSSGNTIYF TGTGCCAGCAGTCGGGACAGCTCCTCTGGAAACACCATATATTTT
. TRBJ2-3 TRBV7-3 . CASSLDADTQYF TGTGCCAGCAGCTTGGACGCAGATACGCAGTATTTT
. TRBJ1-4 TRBV6-1 . CASSEARERQEKLFF TGTGCCAGCAGTGAAGCTCGGGAAAGGCAGGAAAAACTGTTTTTT
once TRBJ2-5 TRBV19 . CASRNREETQYF TGTGCCAGTAGGAACAGGGAAGAGACCCAGTACTTC
. TRBJ2-7 TRBV7-9 . CASSMGGGYEQYF TGTGCCAGCAGCATGGGCGGAGGGTACGAGCAGTACTTC
once TRBJ1-1 TRBV30 . CAWSSPGNTEAFF TGTGCCTGGAGTAGTCCGGGAAACACTGAAGCTTTCTTT
. TRBJ2-3 TRBV10-3 TRBD2 CAIGSRLAGVIDTQYF TGTGCCATCGGATCTAGACTAGCGGGAGTTATAGATACGCAGTATTTT
. TRBJ1-3 TRBV9 . CASSSERHFYGDTIYF TGTGCCAGCAGCTCCGAGAGGCATTTCTACGGGGACACCATATATTTT
. TRBJ2-1 TRBV11-1 TRBD2 CASSLEGGRHYNEQFF TGTGCCAGCAGCTTAGAGGGCGGGAGGCACTACAATGAGCAGTTCTTC
. TRBJ2-5 TRBV4-1 . CASSQFPTGETQYF TGCGCCAGCAGCCAATTCCCTACGGGAGAGACCCAGTACTTC
. TRBJ2-7 TRBV11-2 . CASSLAGGLEQYF TGTGCCAGCAGCTTAGCGGGGGGCCTCGAGCAGTACTTC
. TRBJ2-1 TRBV28 . CASSLVTHNEQFF TGTGCCAGCAGTTTAGTTACCCACAATGAGCAGTTCTTC
. TRBJ2-2 TRBV28 . CASSFVSPGELFF TGTGCCAGCAGTTTCGTGAGCCCCGGGGAGCTGTTTTTT
. TRBJ1-1 TRBV5-1 . CASSLSDPGVTEAFF TGCGCCAGCAGCTTGTCCGACCCTGGTGTGACTGAAGCTTTCTTT
. TRBJ2-7 TRBV6-1 TRBD1 CASSWGQSYEQYF TGTGCCAGCAGTTGGGGACAGTCCTACGAGCAGTACTTC
few TRBJ2-3 TRBV7-9 . CASRYGQSSTDTQYF TGTGCCAGCAGGTACGGACAGAGTAGCACAGATACGCAGTATTTT
. TRBJ1-2 TRBV29-1 . CSVEDGAGVGTF TGCAGCGTTGAAGATGGCGCAGGGGTTGGCACCTTC
. TRBJ2-2 TRBV9 . CASSVVSANTGELFF TGTGCCAGCAGCGTAGTAAGCGCGAACACCGGGGAGCTGTTTTTT